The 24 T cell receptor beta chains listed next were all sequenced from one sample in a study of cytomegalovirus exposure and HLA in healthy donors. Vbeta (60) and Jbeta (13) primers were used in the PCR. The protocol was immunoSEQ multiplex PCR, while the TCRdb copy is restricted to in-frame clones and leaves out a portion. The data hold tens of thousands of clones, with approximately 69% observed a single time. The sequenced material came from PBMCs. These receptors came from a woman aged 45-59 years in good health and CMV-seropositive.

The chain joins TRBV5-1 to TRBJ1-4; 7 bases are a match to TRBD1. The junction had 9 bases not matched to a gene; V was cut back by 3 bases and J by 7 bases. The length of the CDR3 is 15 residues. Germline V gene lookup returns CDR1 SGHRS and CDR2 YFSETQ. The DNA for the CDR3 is TGCGCCAGCAGCTGGCGGACAGGAGGAGTTGAAAAACTGTTTTTT. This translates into CASSWRTGGVEKLFF.

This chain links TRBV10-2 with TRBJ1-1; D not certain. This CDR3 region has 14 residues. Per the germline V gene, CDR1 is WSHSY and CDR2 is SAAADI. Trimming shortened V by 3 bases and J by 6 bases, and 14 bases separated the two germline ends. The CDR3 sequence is CASSDLGVVSEAFF. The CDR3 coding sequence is TGCGCCAGCAGTGATCTCGGAGTTGTCTCTGAAGCTTTCTTT.

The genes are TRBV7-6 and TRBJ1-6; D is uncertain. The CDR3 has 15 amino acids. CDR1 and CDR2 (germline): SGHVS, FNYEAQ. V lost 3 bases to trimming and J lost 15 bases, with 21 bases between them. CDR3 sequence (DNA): TGTGCCAGCAGCTTTAGTCAAGGGCCCGGGAAGGACCTCCACTTT. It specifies CASSFSQGPGKDLHF.

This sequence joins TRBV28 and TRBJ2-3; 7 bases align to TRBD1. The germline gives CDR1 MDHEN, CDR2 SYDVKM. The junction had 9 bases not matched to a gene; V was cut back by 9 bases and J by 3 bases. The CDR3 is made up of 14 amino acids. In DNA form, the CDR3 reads TGTGCCAGTTCAGACAGGGTTGGAACAGATACGCAGTATTTT. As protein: CASSDRVGTDTQYF.

The CDR3 is CASSPGGSLTGELFF. The DNA of the CDR3 is TGTGCCAGCAGCCCCGGCGGCTCCCTCACCGGGGAGCTGTTTTTT. The chain has TRBV11-2 and TRBJ2-2; D not resolved. This CDR3 is built from 15 residues. CDR1 is SGHAT and CDR2 is FQNNGV in the germline V gene. V shed 5 bases and J shed 4 bases, with 14 bases lying between them.

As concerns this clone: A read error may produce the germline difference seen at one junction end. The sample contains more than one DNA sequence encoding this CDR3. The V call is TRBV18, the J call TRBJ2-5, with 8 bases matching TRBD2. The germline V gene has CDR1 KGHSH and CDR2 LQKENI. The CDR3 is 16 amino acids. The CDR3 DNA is TGTGCCAGCTCACCACCGGGACGACTAGCGCAAGAGACCCAATACTTC. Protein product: CASSPPGRLAQETQYF.

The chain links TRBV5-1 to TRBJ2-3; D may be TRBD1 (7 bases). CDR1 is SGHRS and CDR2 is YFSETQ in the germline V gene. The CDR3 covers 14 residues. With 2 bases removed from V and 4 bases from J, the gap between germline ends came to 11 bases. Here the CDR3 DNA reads TGCGCCAGCAGCTTTCAGGGGGGATCAGATACGCAGTATTTT. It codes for CASSFQGGSDTQYF.

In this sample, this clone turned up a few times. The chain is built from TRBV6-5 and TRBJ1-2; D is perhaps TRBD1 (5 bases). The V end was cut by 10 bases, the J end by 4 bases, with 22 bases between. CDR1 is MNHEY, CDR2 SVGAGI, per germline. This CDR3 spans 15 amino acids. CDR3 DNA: TGTGCCACCCTCCCGGTGGGGGGATCCCTCTATGGCTACACCTTC. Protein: CATLPVGGSLYGYTF.

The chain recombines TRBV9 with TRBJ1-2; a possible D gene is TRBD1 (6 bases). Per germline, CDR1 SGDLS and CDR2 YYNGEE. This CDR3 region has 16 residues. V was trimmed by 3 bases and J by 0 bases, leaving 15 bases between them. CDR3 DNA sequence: TGTGCCAGCAGCGCCAGGGACACCATCCCTAACTATGGCTACACCTTC. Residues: CASSARDTIPNYGYTF.

CDR3 nucleotide sequence: TGCGCCAGCAGCTCCGATGACCCCGGGACTATCTACAATGAGCAGTTCTTC. Translation: CASSSDDPGTIYNEQFF. This chain connects TRBV5-1 to TRBJ2-1, with 7 positions matching TRBD2. This CDR3 comprises 17 residues. Germline V CDR1 and CDR2: SGHRS, YFSETQ. V lost 3 bases and J lost 3; bases outside the gene matches: 12.

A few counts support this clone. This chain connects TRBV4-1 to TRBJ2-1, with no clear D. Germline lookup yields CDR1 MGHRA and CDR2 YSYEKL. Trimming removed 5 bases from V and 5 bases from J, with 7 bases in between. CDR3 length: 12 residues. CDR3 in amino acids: CASSDLDNEQFF. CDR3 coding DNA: TGCGCCAGCAGCGATCTAGACAATGAGCAGTTCTTC.

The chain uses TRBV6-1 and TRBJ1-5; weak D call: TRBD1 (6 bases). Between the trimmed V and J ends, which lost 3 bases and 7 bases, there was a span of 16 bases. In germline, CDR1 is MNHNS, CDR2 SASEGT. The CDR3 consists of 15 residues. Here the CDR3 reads CASSDSQGVGQPQHF. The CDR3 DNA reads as TGTGCCAGCAGTGATTCACAGGGTGTAGGCCAGCCCCAGCATTTT.

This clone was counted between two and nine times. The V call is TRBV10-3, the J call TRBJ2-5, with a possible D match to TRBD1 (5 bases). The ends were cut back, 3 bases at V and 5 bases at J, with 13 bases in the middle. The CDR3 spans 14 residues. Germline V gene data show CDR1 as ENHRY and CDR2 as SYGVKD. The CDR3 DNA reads TGTGCCATCAGTGAAGGGGCAGAGCAGGAGACCCAGTACTTC. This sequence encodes CAISEGAEQETQYF.

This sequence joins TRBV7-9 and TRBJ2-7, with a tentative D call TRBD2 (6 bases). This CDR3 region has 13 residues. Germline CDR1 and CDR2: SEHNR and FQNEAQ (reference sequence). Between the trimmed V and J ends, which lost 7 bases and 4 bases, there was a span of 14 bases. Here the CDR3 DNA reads TGTGCCAGCAATGGTTCAGGGAGGTACGAGCAGTACTTC. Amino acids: CASNGSGRYEQYF.

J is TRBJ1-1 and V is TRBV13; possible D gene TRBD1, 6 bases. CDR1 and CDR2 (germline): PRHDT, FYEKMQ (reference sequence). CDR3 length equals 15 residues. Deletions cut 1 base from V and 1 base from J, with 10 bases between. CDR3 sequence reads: CASSLATGWNTEAFF. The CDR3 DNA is TGTGCCAGCAGCTTAGCGACAGGTTGGAACACTGAAGCTTTCTTT.

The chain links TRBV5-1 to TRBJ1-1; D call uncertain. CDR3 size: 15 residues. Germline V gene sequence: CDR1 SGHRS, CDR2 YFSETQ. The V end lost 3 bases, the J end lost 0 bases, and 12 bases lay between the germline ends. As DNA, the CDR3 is TGCGCCAGCAGCTCCGGAGCAATTATGAACACTGAAGCTTTCTTT. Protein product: CASSSGAIMNTEAFF. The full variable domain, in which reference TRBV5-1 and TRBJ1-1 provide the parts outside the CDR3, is KAGVTQTPRYLIKTRGQQVTLSCSPISGHRSVSWYQQTPGQGLQFLFEYFSETQRNKGNFPGRFSGRQFSNSRSEMNVSTLELGDSALYLCASSSGAIMNTEAFFGQGTRLTVV.

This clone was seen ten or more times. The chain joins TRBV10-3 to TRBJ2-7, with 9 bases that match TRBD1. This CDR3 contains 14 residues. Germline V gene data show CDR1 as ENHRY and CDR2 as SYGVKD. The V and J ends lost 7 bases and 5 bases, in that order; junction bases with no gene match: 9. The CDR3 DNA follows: TGTGCCATCACGTCCGGGACAGGGCCCCACGAGCAGTACTTC. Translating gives CAITSGTGPHEQYF.

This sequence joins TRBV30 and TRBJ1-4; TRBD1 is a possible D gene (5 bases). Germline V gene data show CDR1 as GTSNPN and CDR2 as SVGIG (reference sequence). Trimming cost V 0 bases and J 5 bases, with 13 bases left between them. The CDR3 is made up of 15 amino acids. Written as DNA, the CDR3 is TGTGCCTGGAGTGTTTGGGGGAGGCAAAATGAAAAACTGTTTTTT. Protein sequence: CAWSVWGRQNEKLFF.

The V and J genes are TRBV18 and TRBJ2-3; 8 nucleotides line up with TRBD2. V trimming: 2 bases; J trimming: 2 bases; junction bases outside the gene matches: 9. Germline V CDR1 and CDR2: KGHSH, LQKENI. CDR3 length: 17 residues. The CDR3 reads CASSPRMERGYTDTQYF. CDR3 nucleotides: TGTGCCAGCTCACCAAGGATGGAGCGGGGGTACACAGATACGCAGTATTTT.

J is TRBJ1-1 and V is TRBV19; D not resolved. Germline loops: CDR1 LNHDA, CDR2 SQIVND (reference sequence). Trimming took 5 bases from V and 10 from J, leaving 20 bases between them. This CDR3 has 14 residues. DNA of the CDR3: TGTGCCAGTAGTCCCCACGAGGCTTACGGCGGAGCTTTCTTT. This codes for CASSPHEAYGGAFF.

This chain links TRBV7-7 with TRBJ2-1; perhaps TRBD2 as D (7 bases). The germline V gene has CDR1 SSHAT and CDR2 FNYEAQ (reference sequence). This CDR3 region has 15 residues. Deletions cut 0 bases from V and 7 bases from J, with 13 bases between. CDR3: CASSLAGGLSNEQFF. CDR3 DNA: TGTGCCAGCAGCTTAGCGGGGGGGCTGAGTAATGAGCAGTTCTTC.

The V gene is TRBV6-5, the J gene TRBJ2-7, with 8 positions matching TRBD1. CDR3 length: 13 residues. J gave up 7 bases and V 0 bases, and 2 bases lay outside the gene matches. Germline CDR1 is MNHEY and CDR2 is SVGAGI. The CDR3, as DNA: TGTGCCAGCAGTTACTCTACAGGGGGGGAGCAGTACTTC. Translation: CASSYSTGGEQYF.

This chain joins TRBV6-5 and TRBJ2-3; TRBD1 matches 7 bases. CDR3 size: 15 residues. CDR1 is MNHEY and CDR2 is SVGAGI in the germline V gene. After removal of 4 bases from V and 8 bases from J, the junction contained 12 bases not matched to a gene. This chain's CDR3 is CASSFTGAEYGTQYF. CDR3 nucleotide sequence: TGTGCCAGCAGTTTTACAGGGGCCGAATACGGTACGCAGTATTTT.

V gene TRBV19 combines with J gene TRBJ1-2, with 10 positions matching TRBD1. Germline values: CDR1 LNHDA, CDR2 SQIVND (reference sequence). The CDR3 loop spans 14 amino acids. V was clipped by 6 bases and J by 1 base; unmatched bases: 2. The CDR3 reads CASRGTGVNYGYTF. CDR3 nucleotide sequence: TGTGCCAGTAGGGGGACAGGGGTTAACTATGGCTACACCTTC.